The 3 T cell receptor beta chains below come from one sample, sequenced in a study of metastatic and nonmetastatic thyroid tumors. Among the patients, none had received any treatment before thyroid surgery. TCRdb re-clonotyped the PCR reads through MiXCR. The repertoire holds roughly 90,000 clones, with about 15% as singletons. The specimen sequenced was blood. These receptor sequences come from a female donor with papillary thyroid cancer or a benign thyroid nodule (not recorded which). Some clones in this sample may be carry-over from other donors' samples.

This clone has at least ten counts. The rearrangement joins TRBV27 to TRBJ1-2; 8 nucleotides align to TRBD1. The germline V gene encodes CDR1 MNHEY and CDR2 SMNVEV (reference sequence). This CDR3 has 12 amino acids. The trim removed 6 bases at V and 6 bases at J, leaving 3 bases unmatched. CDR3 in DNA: TGTGCCAGCAGCCCACAGGGGGATGGCTACACCTTC. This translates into CASSPQGDGYTF.

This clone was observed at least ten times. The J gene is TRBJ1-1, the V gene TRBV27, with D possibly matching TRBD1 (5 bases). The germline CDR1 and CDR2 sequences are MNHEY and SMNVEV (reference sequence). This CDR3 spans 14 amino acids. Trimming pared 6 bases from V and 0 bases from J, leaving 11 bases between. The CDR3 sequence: CASRPEGMNTEAFF. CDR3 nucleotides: TGTGCCAGCAGACCAGAGGGGATGAACACTGAAGCTTTCTTT.

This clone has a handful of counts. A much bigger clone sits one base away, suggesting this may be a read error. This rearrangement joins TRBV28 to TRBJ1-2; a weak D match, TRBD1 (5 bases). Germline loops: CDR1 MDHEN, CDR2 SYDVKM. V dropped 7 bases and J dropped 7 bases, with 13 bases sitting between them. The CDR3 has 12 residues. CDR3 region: CASIPGNLGYTF. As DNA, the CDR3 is TGTGCCAGCATACCAGGGAATCTTGGCTACACCTTC.